Listed below are T cell receptor beta chains from one sample, sequenced in a study of CD8 T cells in Susac syndrome. TCRdb reprocessed the immunoSEQ multiplex PCR reads via MiXCR and lists one record per CDR3 protein. The sample has under 150,000 distinct CDR3 sequences, just under 95% seen once; the top ten hold approximately 0.13%. The specimen sequenced was CD4+ T cells from PBMCs. The receptors here all came from a human donor with Susac syndrome. Each CDR3 is given with its conserved first and last residue. Each record gives: V gene, J gene, clone size, D gene, CDR3 protein, CDR3 DNA. D genes are given only for firm matches. Size is omitted from some rows. Given values are once, few, many or a class for expanded clones.

>TRBV6-6|TRBJ2-3|.|.
CATWRSSTDTQYF
TGTGCCACATGGCGGTCCAGCACAGATACGCAGTATTTT
>TRBV9|TRBJ1-1|.|.
CASSVSEGTEAFF
TGTGCCAGCAGCGTATCAGAGGGGACTGAAGCTTTCTTT
>TRBV6-1|TRBJ2-1|.|TRBD2
CASSDFSGAYNEQFF
TGTGCCAGCAGTGACTTTAGCGGGGCCTACAATGAGCAGTTCTTC
>TRBV9|TRBJ1-2|.|TRBD1
CASSVQVQGARITYGYTF
TGTGCCAGCAGCGTACAGGTACAGGGGGCGCGAATTACCTATGGCTACACCTTC
>TRBV30|TRBJ1-2|.|.
CAWFGRNYGYTF
TGTGCCTGGTTTGGGCGGAACTATGGCTACACCTTC
>TRBV3-1|TRBJ2-1|.|.
CASSKPSYNEQFF
TGTGCCAGCAGTAAGCCCTCCTACAATGAGCAGTTCTTC
>TRBV30|TRBJ1-5|few|.
CAWSEGSNQPQHF
TGTGCCTGGAGTGAGGGCAGCAATCAGCCCCAGCATTTT
>TRBV9|TRBJ1-1|.|.
CASSVGTVDTEAFF
TGTGCCAGCAGCGTAGGGACAGTGGACACTGAAGCTTTCTTT
>TRBV29-1|TRBJ1-1|.|TRBD1
CSGRQGWSEAFF
TGCAGCGGACGACAGGGGTGGTCTGAAGCTTTCTTT
>TRBV30|TRBJ1-5|.|TRBD1
CAWSPTGEQPQHF
TGTGCCTGGAGTCCTACAGGGGAACAGCCCCAGCATTTT
>TRBV12-3/TRBV12-4|TRBJ1-5|.|.
CASSLFPQPQHF
TGTGCCAGCAGTTTGTTTCCTCAGCCCCAGCATTTT
>TRBV27|TRBJ1-6|.|.
CASRQAGNSPLHF
TGTGCCAGCAGACAGGCCGGTAATTCACCCCTCCACTTT
>TRBV6-5|TRBJ1-2|.|TRBD1
CASSYSGQGRLGGYTF
TGTGCCAGCAGTTACTCAGGACAGGGGCGCCTTGGTGGCTACACCTTC
>TRBV28|TRBJ1-5|.|.
CASTRQANQPQHF
TGTGCCAGCACGCGACAGGCCAATCAGCCCCAGCATTTT
>TRBV7-3|TRBJ2-3|.|TRBD2
CASSLREKDTQYF
TGTGCCAGCAGCTTGCGGGAGAAAGATACGCAGTATTTT
>TRBV5-1|TRBJ2-3|.|.
CASSLEGGRNTQYF
TGCGCCAGCAGCCTGGAGGGGGGGAGAAATACGCAGTATTTT
>TRBV11-2|TRBJ2-7|.|.
CASSLGTPYEQYF
TGTGCCAGCAGCTTAGGGACTCCCTACGAGCAGTACTTC
>TRBV24-1|TRBJ1-2|.|TRBD1
CATSDPGQAGGYTF
TGTGCCACCAGTGACCCCGGACAGGCTGGTGGCTACACCTTC
>TRBV30|TRBJ1-2|.|TRBD1
CAWRFDRVTYGYTF
TGTGCCTGGAGATTCGACAGGGTGACCTATGGCTACACCTTC
>TRBV29-1|TRBJ2-5|.|.
CSVEVLEETQYF
TGCAGCGTTGAAGTCCTAGAAGAGACCCAGTACTTC
>TRBV14|TRBJ1-2|.|.
CASSQGFGWQNGYTF
TGTGCCAGCAGCCAAGGGTTCGGATGGCAGAATGGCTACACCTTC
>TRBV28|TRBJ1-3|.|.
CASSRSGQTSGNTIYF
TGTGCCAGCAGTCGGTCCGGACAGACCTCTGGAAACACCATATATTTT
>TRBV28|TRBJ2-7|.|.
CASIGDRSAEQYF
TGTGCCAGCATAGGGGACCGCTCCGCCGAGCAGTACTTC
>TRBV7-8|TRBJ2-5|.|TRBD2
CASSFGLAGVETQYF
TGTGCCAGCAGCTTTGGTCTAGCGGGCGTCGAGACCCAGTACTTC
>TRBV21-1|TRBJ2-5|few|.
CASICTRKETQYF
.
>TRBV12-3/TRBV12-4|TRBJ2-3|.|TRBD2
CASSLTRTSGSADTQYF
TGTGCCAGCAGCCTAACACGGACTAGCGGGAGTGCAGATACGCAGTATTTT
>TRBV30|TRBJ2-4|.|.
CAWGPNGNIQYF
TGTGCCTGGGGGCCAAATGGGAACATTCAGTACTTC
>TRBV3-1|TRBJ1-2|.|TRBD1
CASSPDRAGYTF
TGTGCCAGCAGCCCAGACAGGGCGGGCTACACCTTC
>TRBV3-1|TRBJ1-1|.|.
CASSQERLTYTEAFF
TGTGCCAGCAGCCAAGAACGTCTGACATACACTGAAGCTTTCTTT
>TRBV7-6|TRBJ2-2|.|.
CASSLVSLTGGELFF
TGTGCCAGCAGCTTAGTGTCCCTGACCGGGGGGGAGCTGTTTTTT
>TRBV13|TRBJ2-5|.|TRBD1
CASSYDRGVETQYF
TGTGCCAGCAGCTACGACAGGGGGGTAGAGACCCAGTACTTC
>TRBV27|TRBJ1-5|once|.
CASSPLGGADQPQHF
TGTGCCAGCAGTCCCCTCGGGGGTGCGGATCAGCCCCAGCATTTT
>TRBV7-2|TRBJ2-2|few|.
CASSPRTANTGELFF
TGTGCCAGCAGCCCGCGGACGGCGAACACCGGGGAGCTGTTTTTT
>TRBV29-1|TRBJ2-5|.|TRBD2
CSVVLAGDLRRAQYF
TGCAGCGTTGTACTAGCGGGAGACCTCCGGAGGGCCCAGTACTTC
>TRBV20-1|TRBJ2-6|.|.
CSAIIGASGANVLTF
TGCAGTGCTATTATCGGGGCCTCTGGGGCCAACGTCCTGACTTTC
>TRBV15|TRBJ1-2|once|.
CATSPRTNYGYTF
TGTGCCACCAGCCCTAGGACTAACTATGGCTACACCTTC
>TRBV30|TRBJ1-1|.|.
CAWSRGSSTEAFF
TGTGCCTGGAGCCGCGGGTCAAGCACTGAAGCTTTCTTT
>TRBV15|TRBJ2-3|.|.
CATSQTGHSTDTQYF
TGTGCCACCAGCCAAACGGGGCATAGCACAGATACGCAGTATTTT
>TRBV19|TRBJ2-5|.|TRBD2
CASRRTSGSKETQYF
TGTGCCAGTAGAAGGACTAGCGGTTCTAAAGAGACCCAGTACTTC
>TRBV29-1|TRBJ2-7|.|TRBD2
CSVRLAGDEQYF
TGCAGCGTGAGACTAGCGGGAGACGAGCAGTACTTC
>TRBV15|TRBJ1-1|.|.
CATSRETVMNTEAFF
TGTGCCACCAGCAGAGAAACAGTGATGAACACTGAAGCTTTCTTT
>TRBV6-5|TRBJ1-1|.|.
CASSYRALNTEAFF
TGTGCCAGCAGTTACAGGGCGCTGAACACTGAAGCTTTCTTT
>TRBV27|TRBJ2-4|.|TRBD1
CASSWTGQAKNIQYF
TGTGCCAGCAGTTGGACAGGGCAAGCCAAAAACATTCAGTACTTC
>TRBV11-2|TRBJ1-2|.|TRBD1
CASSLSPKGTGDGYTF
TGTGCCAGCAGCTTATCGCCAAAGGGGACAGGGGATGGCTACACCTTC
>TRBV5-6|TRBJ2-3|.|TRBD1
CASSSADRGIHTQYF
TGTGCCAGCAGCTCGGCGGACAGGGGAATTCATACGCAGTATTTT
>TRBV24-1|TRBJ2-1|.|TRBD2
CATSGSGTYNEQFF
TGTGCCACCAGTGGTAGCGGGACCTACAATGAGCAGTTCTTC
>TRBV27|TRBJ1-2|.|.
CASSSTPGRFYGYTF
TGTGCCAGCAGTTCAACGCCGGGACGGTTCTATGGCTACACCTTC
>TRBV4-3|TRBJ2-6|.|.
CASSPQTPQGRGSGANVLTF
TGCGCCAGCAGCCCGCAAACCCCACAGGGGCGGGGATCTGGGGCCAACGTCCTGACTTTC
>TRBV12-3/TRBV12-4|TRBJ1-5|.|.
CASSSRGPQHF
TGTGCCAGCAGTTCCCGGGGACCCCAGCATTTT
>TRBV20-1|TRBJ2-3|.|TRBD2
CSARPTTSGRQDTQYF
TGCAGTGCTAGACCCACAACTAGCGGGAGGCAAGATACGCAGTATTTT
>TRBV18|TRBJ1-6|.|.
CASSKENSPLHF
TGTGCCAGCTCGAAAGAGAATTCACCCCTCCACTTT
>TRBV30|TRBJ2-3|.|.
CAWRTQAAMGTQYF
TGTGCCTGGAGGACCCAGGCGGCTATGGGTACGCAGTATTTT
>TRBV5-1|TRBJ2-7|once|TRBD1
CASSDTGGGDEQYF
TGCGCCAGCAGCGACACAGGGGGCGGAGACGAGCAGTACTTC
>TRBV20-1|TRBJ1-6|.|.
CSARHRTQYVYNSPLHF
TGCAGTGCTAGGCACAGGACACAATATGTGTATAATTCACCCCTCCACTTT